The 22 T cell receptor beta chains presented below share a single source sample, sequenced in a study of PD-1 blockade in classical Hodgkin lymphoma. Method: immunoSEQ multiplex PCR; TCRdb's copy keeps in-frame clones and lacks some. The table has approximately 22,000 clones, around 69% seen once; the top ten hold around a quarter. All patients experienced relapse after autologous stem cell transplantation, and brentuximab vedotin exposure was variable. The source material was peripheral blood mononuclear cells (PBMCs), sampled before the second cycle of nivolumab. The receptors were gathered from a human donor with classical Hodgkin lymphoma.

The V gene is TRBV19, the J gene TRBJ2-2; D tentatively fits TRBD1 or TRBD2 (5 bases each). CDR1 and CDR2 (germline): LNHDA, SQIVND (reference sequence). The CDR3 loop spans 15 amino acids. The V gene lost 1 base and the J gene lost 6 bases, with 12 bases spanning the gap. The CDR3 reads CASSIGGSGAGELFF. Written as DNA, the CDR3 is TGTGCCAGTAGTATAGGGGGGTCTGGTGCCGGGGAGCTGTTTTTT.

J is TRBJ2-6 and V is TRBV18; D not certain. CDR3 size: 15 residues. The germline V gene has CDR1 KGHSH and CDR2 LQKENI. Deletions cut 6 bases from V and 1 base from J, with 10 bases between. The CDR3: CASSADVSGANVLTF. The CDR3 DNA reads TGTGCCAGCTCCGCCGATGTGTCTGGGGCCAACGTCCTGACTTTC.

The CDR3 region is CASSSWDRAYEQYF. CDR3 sequence (DNA): TGTGCCAGCAGCTCCTGGGACCGCGCCTACGAGCAGTACTTC. The V gene is TRBV7-9, the J gene TRBJ2-7; perhaps D is TRBD1 or TRBD2 (5 bases each). V gave up 4 bases and J gave up 2 bases, with 12 bases separating them. Per germline, CDR1 SEHNR and CDR2 FQNEAQ (reference sequence). The CDR3 has 14 amino acids.

This chain joins TRBV30 and TRBJ2-7; 8 positions match TRBD2. V trimming: 4 bases; J trimming: 9 bases; junction bases outside the gene matches: 11. The CDR3 loop spans 13 amino acids. Per germline, CDR1 GTSNPN and CDR2 SVGIG (reference sequence). The CDR3 sequence is CAWNPLAEKGQYF. CDR3 DNA: TGTGCCTGGAACCCACTAGCGGAGAAGGGGCAGTACTTC.

The rearrangement links TRBV6-1 to TRBJ1-5; D unresolved. The ends were cut back, 5 bases at V and 3 bases at J, with 11 bases in the middle. The germline CDR1 and CDR2 sequences are MNHNS and SASEGT. This CDR3 is built from 14 residues. CDR3 DNA sequence: TGTGCCAGCAGTACGACTGACTTCAATCAGCCCCAGCATTTT. Its translation: CASSTTDFNQPQHF.

This chain connects TRBV2 to TRBJ2-4; 7 bases fit TRBD2. J gave up 0 bases and V 10 bases, and 6 bases lay outside the gene matches. The CDR3 is 14 residues long. Germline CDR1 reads SNHLY; CDR2 reads FYNNEI. The CDR3, as DNA: TGTGCCACCAGGGAGGGTGAAGCCAAAAACATTCAGTACTTC. Protein product: CATREGEAKNIQYF.

As to this clone: At one of its ends the junction is not consistent with the germline gene, which may arise from a read error. The chain combines TRBV6-1 with TRBJ1-2, with D maybe TRBD1 (5 bases). This CDR3 is 15 amino acids long. The germline V gene has CDR1 MNHNS and CDR2 SASEGT. CDR3 DNA: TGTGCCCGCAGTGAGGAAGACAGAGTTAACTATGGCTACACCTTC. It is translated as CARSEEDRVNYGYTF.

The rearrangement uses TRBV15 and TRBJ1-1; maybe TRBD1 (5 bases). Germline CDR1 is LNHNV and CDR2 is YYDKDF (reference sequence). This CDR3 comprises 15 residues. Between the trimmed V and J ends, which lost 2 bases and 1 base, there was a span of 11 bases. CDR3 sequence (DNA): TGTGCCACCAGCAGAACGGGGGGTACGAACACTGAAGCTTTCTTT. It encodes CATSRTGGTNTEAFF.

This chain joins TRBV29-1 and TRBJ1-1, with 7 nucleotides matching TRBD1. CDR1 and CDR2 (germline): SQVTM, ANQGSEA. Germline trimming cut 4 bases from V and 2 bases from J; bases unmatched to any gene: 4. CDR3 length: 13 amino acids. CDR3 DNA sequence: TGCAGCGTTGCGGACAGGATAAACACTGAAGCTTTCTTT. As protein: CSVADRINTEAFF.

The chain has TRBV10-3 and TRBJ2-3; TRBD2 aligns across 7 bases. Unmatched junction bases numbered 6, after V lost 7 bases and J lost 2 bases. From germline, CDR1 is ENHRY and CDR2 SYGVKD. The CDR3 runs 14 residues. CDR3 loop: CAITVGLNTDTQYF. DNA of the CDR3: TGTGCCATCACCGTGGGACTAAACACAGATACGCAGTATTTT.

V usage is TRBV10-1 and J usage is TRBJ2-5; 9 nucleotides agree with TRBD2. The DNA end is a closer match to TRBJ2-7, so the J assignment may be wrong. The CDR3 is 14 amino acids. CDR1 and CDR2 from the germline V gene are WNHNN and SYGVQD (reference sequence). As DNA, the CDR3 is TGCGCCAGCATCAGCAATAGCGGGGGCTACGAGCAGTACTTC. Amino acid sequence: CASISNSGGYEQYF.

The chain recombines TRBV5-5 with TRBJ2-7; no firm D call. Germline V lookup: CDR1 SGHKS, CDR2 YYEKEE (reference sequence). V shed 6 bases and J shed 3 bases, with 16 bases lying between them. The CDR3 contains 14 residues. The CDR3 DNA reads TGTGCCAGCAAGTGGGCATTTGACGGCTACGAGCAGTACTTC. Translated, it gives CASKWAFDGYEQYF.

The rearrangement uses TRBV7-9 and TRBJ2-2; D ambiguous. In germline, CDR1 is SEHNR, CDR2 FQNEAQ (reference sequence). The length of the CDR3 is 14 residues. Deletions cut 1 base from V and 4 bases from J, with 7 bases between. CDR3 DNA sequence: TGTGCCAGCAGCTTAGGGGGTAGCACCGGGGAGCTGTTTTTT. This gives the protein CASSLGGSTGELFF.

This clone was seen a handful of times. The V call is TRBV6-6, the J call TRBJ2-1; the D is unclear. Trimming took 6 bases from V and 7 from J, leaving 7 bases between them. This CDR3 spans 11 amino acids. Germline values: CDR1 MNHNY, CDR2 SVGAGI (reference sequence). DNA of the CDR3: TGTGCCAGCAGCCCCGCGAATGAGCAGTTCTTC. This codes for CASSPANEQFF.

This clone was detected once. The V call is TRBV7-8, the J call TRBJ1-1; D possibly corresponds to TRBD1 (6 bases). In germline, CDR1 is SGHVS, CDR2 FQNEAQ. The CDR3 length is 15 residues. The V end was cut by 5 bases, the J end by 4 bases, with 17 bases between. The CDR3 region has the DNA TGTGCCAGCAGCCTCGGACAGCCGACTAGCACTGAAGCTTTCTTT. Its translation: CASSLGQPTSTEAFF.

V and J are TRBV5-1 and TRBJ2-3; weak D call: TRBD2 (5 bases). This CDR3 has 13 amino acids. V was cut by 2 bases and J by 5 bases, with 9 bases left in between. Per germline, CDR1 SGHRS and CDR2 YFSETQ. The DNA for the CDR3 is TGCGCCAGCAGCTTTGACCGGGGAGATACGCAGTATTTT. As protein: CASSFDRGDTQYF.

The V gene is TRBV5-1, the J gene TRBJ2-7, with TRBD2 matching 12 bases. Germline CDR1 and CDR2: SGHRS and YFSETQ. The V gene end was trimmed by 3 bases and the J gene end by 4 bases; junction bases not matched to a gene: 2. The CDR3 length is 14 residues. CDR3: CASSWTSGIYEQYF. CDR3 nucleotides: TGCGCCAGCAGCTGGACTAGCGGGATTTACGAGCAGTACTTC.

The chain carries TRBV11-2 and TRBJ2-1, with 14 bases matching TRBD2. This CDR3 is built from 17 residues. The junction had 11 bases not matched to a gene; V was cut back by 5 bases and J by 8 bases. CDR1 SGHAT and CDR2 FQNNGV come from the germline V gene. Written as DNA, the CDR3 is TGTGCCAGCAGCACCCGACTAGCGGGAGGGCCCCTGGATGAGCAGTTCTTC. Amino acid sequence: CASSTRLAGGPLDEQFF.

This clone has more than one count but fewer than ten. The chain has TRBV5-4 and TRBJ2-5, with D uncertain. The germline V and J ends were trimmed by 4 bases and 2 bases, with 12 bases remaining between them. CDR1 is SGHNT, CDR2 YYREEE, per germline (reference sequence). This CDR3 is 14 amino acids long. The CDR3 protein is CASSHPIIQETQYF. The CDR3 nucleotides are TGTGCCAGCAGCCACCCGATTATACAAGAGACCCAGTACTTC.

This clone showed up just a few times. The chain carries TRBV30 and TRBJ2-3; no definite D call. Germline V gives CDR1 GTSNPN, CDR2 SVGIG (reference sequence). This CDR3 is 13 amino acids long. V lost 2 bases and J 5 bases, leaving 11 bases between the germline ends. CDR3 sequence reads: CAWSWLPQDTQYF. The CDR3 DNA reads TGTGCCTGGAGTTGGCTGCCCCAAGATACGCAGTATTTT. The variable domain in full, with the rest retrieved from reference TRBV30 and TRBJ2-3, is SQTIHQWPATLVQPVGSPLSLECTVEGTSNPNLYWYRQAAGRGLQLLFYSVGIGQISSEVPQNLSASRPQDRQFILSSKKLLLSDSGFYLCAWSWLPQDTQYFGPGTRLTVL.

The count of this clone is one. The CDR3 protein is CASSADNYEQYF. As DNA, the CDR3 is TGTGCCAGCAGTGCGGACAACTACGAGCAGTACTTC. The chain combines TRBV27 with TRBJ2-7; D is perhaps TRBD1 (5 bases). The germline V gene has CDR1 MNHEY and CDR2 SMNVEV (reference sequence). Trimming cost V 5 bases and J 3 bases, with 8 bases left between them. The length of the CDR3 is 12 residues.

V gene TRBV10-1 combines with J gene TRBJ1-2, with 7 bases lining up with TRBD1. The CDR3 covers 13 residues. V lost 6 bases, J lost 2 bases, and 3 bases stayed unmatched. Germline V gene data show CDR1 as WNHNN and CDR2 as SYGVQD (reference sequence). CDR3: CASSPDRNYGYTF. DNA for the CDR3: TGCGCCAGCAGCCCGGACAGGAACTATGGCTACACCTTC.